The clone carrying this T cell receptor (beta chain) was detected a few times. The sample belongs to a study of T cells in localized non-small cell lung cancer. With 8 bases clipped from V and 8 bases from J, the junction kept 11 bases outside the gene matches. This CDR3 contains 13 residues. The germline V gene has CDR1 MNHEY and CDR2 SVGAGI. Clones were sequenced by immunoSEQ multiplex PCR, and TCRdb holds only the in-frame ones, with some missing. The sample carries some 27,000 clones, more than 70% recorded once. V gene TRBV6-5 combines with J gene TRBJ1-1, with 7 nucleotides matching TRBD1. This receptor was obtained from a female donor over 55 with stage III squamous cell lung carcinoma. Sequenced here: peripheral blood, sampled before any cancer treatment. CDR3 residues: CASLRGGAGEAFF. CDR3 sequence (DNA): TGTGCCAGCCTCAGGGGGGGGGCCGGCGAAGCTTTCTTT.